This entry is about one T cell receptor beta chain. What it binds is unknown. Profiles of TCR beta VDJ and CDR3 were generated from a genomic DNA template. One entry per CDR3 protein, called by TCRdb with MiXCR from the reads. Here the sample spans around 200,000 distinct CDR3 sequences, roughly two thirds being singletons. These data originate in a study of CD8+CD57+ T cells in acquired aplastic anemia. Study-level results: There were some 30 CD8+ CDR3 sequences that occurred in both patients and controls.

CD8+CD57+ cell expansion, shown by flow cytometry, had occurred in the patients selected for sequencing. Each patient had severe acquired aplastic anemia. V shed 0 bases, J shed 5 bases, and the junction held 9 bases outside the gene matches. The CDR3 has 16 residues. Germline CDR1 SGHRS, CDR2 YFSETQ. Sequencing was carried out using sorted CD4+, CD8+, or CD8+CD57+ T cells (not recorded which) from PBMCs. The clonotype comes from a human donor with aplastic anemia. This rearrangement joins TRBV5-1 to TRBJ1-1, with TRBD1 matching 8 bases. The CDR3 reads CASSLEGTGLGTEAFF. CDR3 nucleotide sequence: TGCGCCAGCAGCTTGGAGGGGACAGGCTTAGGGACTGAAGCTTTCTTT.